Shown below are 3 T cell receptor beta chains from a single sample sequenced in a study of blood T cell repertoires in COVID-19. Here immunoSEQ multiplex PCR was the method, and the copy in TCRdb shows in-frame clones only, minus some. In the table there are some 150,000 clones, more than 70% of which are singletons. Sequencing was done on a sample of peripheral blood. The receptor set was obtained from a man aged 50 to 59 with active or convalescent COVID-19.

This clone was picked up a small number of times. The chain joins TRBV7-9 to TRBJ2-1, with unresolved D. Deletions cut 4 bases from V and 8 bases from J, with 21 bases between. CDR3 length equals 16 residues. The germline CDR1 and CDR2 sequences are SEHNR and FQNEAQ (reference sequence). The CDR3 nucleotides read TGTGCCAGCAGCTCACGTGACTCCTCCGCTAAGGATGAGCAGTTCTTC. Translated: CASSSRDSSAKDEQFF. The whole variable domain, remainder taken from reference TRBV7-9 and TRBJ2-1, is DTGVSQNPRHKITKRGQNVTFRCDPISEHNRLYWYRQTLGQGPEFLTYFQNEAQLEKSRLLSDRFSAERPKGSFSTLEIQRTEQGDSAMYLCASSSRDSSAKDEQFFGPGTRLTVL.

V is TRBV28 and J is TRBJ1-2; the match to TRBD1 covers 7 bases. Trimming took 4 bases from V and 0 from J; bases not matched to a gene: 5. Germline lookup yields CDR1 MDHEN and CDR2 SYDVKM. The CDR3 loop spans 15 amino acids. CDR3 coding DNA: TGTGCCAGCAGTTCCCCTGGGACAGCTAACTATGGCTACACCTTC. Translating it yields CASSSPGTANYGYTF.

This chain uses TRBV28 with TRBJ1-3; D call uncertain. Germline CDR1 is MDHEN and CDR2 is SYDVKM. V was clipped by 5 bases and J by 0 bases, with 5 bases between them. The CDR3 is made up of 13 amino acids. The CDR3 is CASSRGSGNTIYF. The CDR3 DNA reads as TGTGCCAGCAGTCGGGGCTCTGGAAACACCATATATTTT.